The 5 T cell receptor beta chains below all came from one sample that was sequenced in a study of cytomegalovirus exposure and HLA in healthy donors. Use of 60 Vbeta and 13 Jbeta primers characterized the PCR. Only in-frame clones appear in the TCRdb table, and some are missing; sequencing was by immunoSEQ multiplex PCR. The sample gives fewer than 350,000 clones, about 87% of which show up once; more than 2% is in the top ten. The specimen was PBMCs. The origin of the receptors is a woman younger than 30 in good health and CMV-seronegative.

V and J are TRBV11-2 and TRBJ1-4; the D gene is possibly TRBD1 (6 bases). The V end lost 4 bases, the J end lost 0 bases, and 9 bases lay between the germline ends. Germline V gene lookup returns CDR1 SGHAT and CDR2 FQNNGV. The CDR3 has 15 amino acids. The CDR3 region is CASSSRTATNEKLFF. The DNA for the CDR3 is TGTGCCAGCAGCTCCCGGACAGCAACTAATGAAAAACTGTTTTTT.

The V call is TRBV6-5, the J call TRBJ2-5, with D maybe TRBD1 (6 bases). Per the germline V gene, CDR1 is MNHEY and CDR2 is SVGAGI. The CDR3 extends over 12 amino acids. V gave up 6 bases and J gave up 4 bases, with 9 bases separating them. The CDR3 reads CASSQDRETQYF. As DNA, the CDR3 is TGTGCCAGCAGCCAGGACAGAGAGACCCAGTACTTC.

The V gene is TRBV2, the J gene TRBJ2-7; D is possibly TRBD1 (6 bases). Per the germline V gene, CDR1 is SNHLY and CDR2 is FYNNEI. This CDR3 is 16 amino acids long. Trimming pared 0 bases from V and 1 base from J, leaving 13 bases between. The CDR3 spells CASSEALIQGSYEQYF. The CDR3 bases are TGTGCCAGCAGTGAAGCTCTCATCCAGGGGTCCTACGAGCAGTACTTC.

The chain combines TRBV19 with TRBJ1-6, with a possible D match to TRBD1 (5 bases). Germline CDR1 and CDR2: LNHDA and SQIVND (reference sequence). This CDR3 comprises 14 residues. Trimming cost V 4 bases and J 6 bases, with 10 bases left between them. CDR3 amino acids: CASSSGGRNSPLHF. CDR3 DNA sequence: TGTGCCAGTAGTAGCGGGGGTCGTAATTCACCCCTCCACTTT.

The J gene is TRBJ1-3, the V gene TRBV6-5; 8 bases match TRBD1. Germline CDR1 MNHEY, CDR2 SVGAGI. Germline trimming cut 6 bases from V and 3 bases from J; bases unmatched to any gene: 7. This CDR3 comprises 15 residues. As DNA, the CDR3 is TGTGCCAGCAGGCGAGGACAGGGTGGTGGAAACACCATATATTTT. Protein: CASRRGQGGGNTIYF.